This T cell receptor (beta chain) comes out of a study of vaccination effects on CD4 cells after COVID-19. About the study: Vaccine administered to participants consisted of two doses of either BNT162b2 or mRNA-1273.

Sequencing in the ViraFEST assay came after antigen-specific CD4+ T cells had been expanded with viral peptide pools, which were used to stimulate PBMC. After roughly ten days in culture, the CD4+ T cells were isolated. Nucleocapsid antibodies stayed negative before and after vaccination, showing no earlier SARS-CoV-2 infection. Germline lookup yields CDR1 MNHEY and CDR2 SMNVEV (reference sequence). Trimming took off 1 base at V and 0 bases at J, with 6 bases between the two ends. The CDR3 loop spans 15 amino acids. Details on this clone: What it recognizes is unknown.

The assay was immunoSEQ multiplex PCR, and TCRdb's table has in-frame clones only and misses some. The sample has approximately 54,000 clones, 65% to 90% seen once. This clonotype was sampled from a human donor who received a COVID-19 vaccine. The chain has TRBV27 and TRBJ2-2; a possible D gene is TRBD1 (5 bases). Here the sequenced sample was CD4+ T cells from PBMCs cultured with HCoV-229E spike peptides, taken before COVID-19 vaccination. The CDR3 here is CASSLWGPNTGELFF. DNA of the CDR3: TGTGCCAGCAGTTTATGGGGCCCGAACACCGGGGAGCTGTTTTTT.